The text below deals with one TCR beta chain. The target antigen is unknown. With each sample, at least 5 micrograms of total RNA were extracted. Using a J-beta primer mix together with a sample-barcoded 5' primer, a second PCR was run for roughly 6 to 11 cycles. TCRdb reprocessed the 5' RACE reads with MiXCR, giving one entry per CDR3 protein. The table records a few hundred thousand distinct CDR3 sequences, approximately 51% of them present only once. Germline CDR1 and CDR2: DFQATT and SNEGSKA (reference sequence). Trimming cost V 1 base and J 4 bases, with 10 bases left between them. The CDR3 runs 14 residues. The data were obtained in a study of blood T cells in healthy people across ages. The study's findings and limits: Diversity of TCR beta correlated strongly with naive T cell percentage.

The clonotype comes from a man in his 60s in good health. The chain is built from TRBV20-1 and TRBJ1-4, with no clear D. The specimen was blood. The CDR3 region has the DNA TGCAGTGCTAGAGCCCCGGACCTTAATGAAAAACTGTTTTTT. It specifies CSARAPDLNEKLFF.